This T cell receptor (beta chain) was recorded in a study of blood T cell repertoires in COVID-19. Clones were sequenced by immunoSEQ multiplex PCR, and TCRdb holds only the in-frame ones, with some missing. The data show tens of thousands of clones, with 88% seen just once and about 1.5% held by the top ten. Germline V lookup: CDR1 LGHDT, CDR2 YNNKEL (reference sequence). V gave up 3 bases and J gave up 6 bases; unmatched junction bases: 16. This CDR3 is 17 amino acids long. The sequencing input was peripheral blood. This sequence originates from a human donor in a cohort sampled during active COVID-19. V gene TRBV3-1 (or the pseudogene TRBV3-2) combines with J gene TRBJ1-2, with TRBD1 identical over 7 bases. DNA of the CDR3: TGTGCCAGCAGCCACCGTTTTATGACAGGGTTAGTACATGGCTACACCTTC. Translating gives CASSHRFMTGLVHGYTF.